These 30 T cell receptor beta chains share one sample of origin, sequenced in a study of blood T cell repertoires in COVID-19. Assay: immunoSEQ multiplex PCR; the TCRdb copy retains only in-frame clones and omits some. The sample carries 110,000 to 150,000 clones, approximately 90% recorded once. Sequencing input: PBMCs or T cells enriched from blood (not recorded which). The receptors stem from a man aged 45-65 years who had recovered from COVID-19.

The rearrangement uses TRBV12-3 or TRBV12-4 and TRBJ1-2, with D maybe TRBD1 (5 bases). The CDR3 extends over 12 amino acids. The ends were cut back, 6 bases at V and 7 bases at J, with 12 bases in the middle. The CDR3 here is CASRPLQGGYTF. DNA of the CDR3: TGTGCCAGCAGACCACTGCAGGGTGGCTACACCTTC.

The chain recombines TRBV6-5 with TRBJ2-1; 10 bases are shared with TRBD1. Looked up from germline, CDR1 is MNHEY and CDR2 is SVGAGI. The CDR3 has 14 amino acids. With 6 bases clipped from V and 6 bases from J, the junction kept 5 bases outside the gene matches. CDR3 DNA sequence: TGTGCCAGCAGCCCGGGACAGGGGACCAATGAGCAGTTCTTC. Amino acids: CASSPGQGTNEQFF.

This clone is a singleton in its sample. The rearrangement uses TRBV7-8 and TRBJ1-4; tentative D call: TRBD1 (6 bases). Germline V gene sequence: CDR1 SGHVS, CDR2 FQNEAQ. The CDR3 extends over 16 amino acids. V was shortened by 3 bases and J by 2 bases, with 13 bases between the two germline ends. CDR3 amino acids: CASSFGLGATNEKLFF. The DNA of the CDR3 is TGTGCCAGCAGCTTTGGATTGGGGGCGACTAATGAAAAACTGTTTTTT.

A remark on this clone: This sample includes further DNA sequences coding for the same CDR3. The chain carries TRBV30 and TRBJ1-3; perhaps TRBD1 as D (5 bases). Trimming removed 2 bases from V and 0 bases from J, with 5 bases in between. Germline lookup yields CDR1 GTSNPN and CDR2 SVGIG (reference sequence). CDR3 length: 13 residues. CDR3 nucleotides: TGTGCCTGGAGTAGGGGCTCTGGAAACACCATATATTTT. Residues: CAWSRGSGNTIYF.

The table lists this clone with a few counts. This chain joins TRBV7-9 and TRBJ1-2; TRBD1 might be the D (5 bases). The germline V gene has CDR1 SEHNR and CDR2 FQNEAQ (reference sequence). The CDR3 runs to 11 residues. V was clipped by 7 bases and J by 8 bases, with 11 bases between them. CDR3 bases: TGTGCCAGCACCCCGGGGGGAGGCTACACCTTC. Encoded protein: CASTPGGGYTF.

The V and J genes are TRBV20-1 and TRBJ2-7; D ambiguous. Germline CDR1 and CDR2: DFQATT and SNEGSKA (reference sequence). The CDR3 is made up of 11 amino acids. Trimming cost V 6 bases and J 2 bases, with 8 bases left between them. CDR3 loop: CSASQTYEQYV. CDR3 bases: TGCAGTGCGTCCCAGACCTACGAGCAGTACGTC.

V gene TRBV6-1 combines with J gene TRBJ1-3; 7 bases match TRBD1. The CDR3 is 14 amino acids. Germline CDR1 MNHNS, CDR2 SASEGT. J was trimmed by 8 bases and V by 2 bases; bases with no gene match: 6. CDR3 in DNA: TGTGCCAGCAGTGAAATGACAGGGTTCGACACCATATATTTT. The encoded protein is CASSEMTGFDTIYF.

The CDR3 loop reads CASSLLQVPTETQYF. In DNA form, the CDR3 reads TGTGCCAGCAGCTTACTTCAGGTCCCCACAGAGACCCAGTACTTC. The chain has TRBV11-2 and TRBJ2-5; D gene unclear. The germline V gene encodes CDR1 SGHAT and CDR2 FQNNGV. The CDR3 length is 15 residues. V dropped 2 bases and J dropped 4 bases, with 14 bases sitting between them.

This sequence joins TRBV15 and TRBJ2-4, with 8 bases matching TRBD1. The CDR3 length is 16 residues. CDR1 and CDR2 (germline): LNHNV, YYDKDF (reference sequence). V trimming: 8 bases; J trimming: 0 bases; junction bases outside the gene matches: 9. CDR3 coding DNA: TGTGCCACCGAAAGGGTCAGGGGGCCAGCCAAAAACATTCAGTACTTC. As protein: CATERVRGPAKNIQYF. The full variable domain, its missing parts supplied by reference TRBV15 and TRBJ2-4, is DAMVIQNPRYQVTQFGKPVTLSCSQTLNHNVMYWYQQKSSQAPKLLFHYYDKDFNNEADTPDNFQSRRPNTSFCFLDIRSPGLGDTAMYLCATERVRGPAKNIQYFGAGTRLSVL.

The chain carries TRBV5-1 and TRBJ2-1, with 9 bases matching TRBD1. Germline trimming cut 3 bases from V and 8 bases from J; bases unmatched to any gene: 18. From germline, CDR1 is SGHRS and CDR2 YFSETQ. This CDR3 has 18 residues. The CDR3 spells CASSSIRTGTGPPDEQFF. CDR3 coding DNA: TGCGCCAGCAGCTCTATCCGAACCGGGACAGGGCCCCCCGATGAGCAGTTCTTC.

The CDR3 spells CASSYSLAGAQETQYF. In DNA form, the CDR3 reads TGTGCCAGCAGTTACTCTCTAGCGGGGGCTCAGGAGACCCAGTACTTC. J is TRBJ2-5 and V is TRBV6-2 or TRBV6-3; 10 bases match TRBD2. Germline V gene data show CDR1 as MNHEY and CDR2 as SVGEGT. The CDR3 covers 16 residues. Losses at the gene ends were 0 bases for V and 5 bases for J; bases not matched to a gene: 6.

The J gene is TRBJ2-5, the V gene TRBV5-1; TRBD2 matches at 11 bases. The germline gives CDR1 SGHRS, CDR2 YFSETQ. This CDR3 spans 16 amino acids. V dropped 6 bases and J dropped 2; count of bases not matched to a gene: 9. The CDR3 sequence is CASTTLAGGIQETQYF. CDR3 bases: TGCGCCAGCACCACGCTAGCGGGGGGTATACAAGAGACCCAGTACTTC. The full variable domain, its missing parts supplied by reference TRBV5-1 and TRBJ2-5, is KAGVTQTPRYLIKTRGQQVTLSCSPISGHRSVSWYQQTPGQGLQFLFEYFSETQRNKGNFPGRFSGRQFSNSRSEMNVSTLELGDSALYLCASTTLAGGIQETQYFGPGTRLLVL.

This clone was recorded only once. The rearrangement joins TRBV12-2 to TRBJ2-7; the DNA was not used to check the table's D call, TRBD1. TRBV12-2 corresponds to a pseudogene. The CDR3 has 15 residues. CDR3 in DNA: TGTGCAAGTCGCTTAGTGCGGTGCGACAGCCACGAGCAGTACTTC. Protein product: CASRLVRCDSHEQYF.

The rearrangement links TRBV10-3 to TRBJ2-3; the match to TRBD2 covers 11 bases. In germline, CDR1 is ENHRY, CDR2 SYGVKD. The trim removed 6 bases at V and 0 bases at J, leaving 14 bases unmatched. There are 19 residues in the CDR3. The CDR3 sequence is CAISTRASGRRGSTDTQYF. The DNA of the CDR3 is TGTGCCATCAGCACGCGGGCTAGCGGGAGGCGGGGTAGCACAGATACGCAGTATTTT.

The chain has TRBV9 and TRBJ1-2; 11 positions agree with TRBD1. V shed 7 bases and J 8 bases; nucleotides not matched to a gene: 10. CDR1 SGDLS and CDR2 YYNGEE come from the germline V gene. This CDR3 spans 14 amino acids. The CDR3 protein is CASFGDRGSSGYTF. The CDR3, as DNA: TGTGCCAGCTTCGGGGACAGGGGGTCTTCCGGCTACACCTTC. The variable domain in full, with the rest retrieved from reference TRBV9 and TRBJ1-2, is DSGVTQTPKHLITATGQRVTLRCSPRSGDLSVYWYQQSLDQGLQFLIQYYNGEERAKGNILERFSAQQFPDLHSELNLSSLELGDSALYFCASFGDRGSSGYTFGSGTRLTVV.

The V call is TRBV14, the J call TRBJ1-2, with 8 nucleotides matching TRBD1. CDR3 length equals 18 residues. V lost 1 base and J lost 6; bases outside the gene matches: 16. Germline CDR1 SGHDN, CDR2 FVKESK. CDR3 sequence (DNA): TGTGCCAGCAGCCAAGTGCGCAGAGGATGGGGACAGGAGAATGGCTACACCTTC. Its protein is CASSQVRRGWGQENGYTF.

The V and J genes are TRBV27 and TRBJ2-1, with 12 bases lining up with TRBD2. V shed 2 bases and J 9 bases; nucleotides not matched to a gene: 5. The CDR3 sequence is 15 residues long. Germline loops: CDR1 MNHEY, CDR2 SMNVEV (reference sequence). The CDR3 nucleotides read TGTGCCAGCAGTTTAAGGACTAGCGGGATTGGTGAGCAGTTCTTC. Amino acid sequence: CASSLRTSGIGEQFF.

The CDR3 loop is CASSSGNTEAFF. CDR3 bases: TGCGCCAGCAGCTCAGGGAACACTGAAGCTTTCTTT. V gene TRBV5-1 combines with J gene TRBJ1-1; D is ambiguous. Germline CDR1 and CDR2: SGHRS and YFSETQ. The CDR3 covers 12 residues. The V end was cut by 3 bases, the J end by 1 base, with 4 bases between.

This clone was observed a single time. The V call is TRBV24-1, the J call TRBJ2-1, with unresolved D. Germline lookup yields CDR1 KGHDR and CDR2 SFDVKD. The CDR3 loop spans 12 amino acids. The V end was cut by 5 bases, the J end by 7 bases, with 8 bases between. CDR3 loop: CATSALENEQFF. CDR3 nucleotide sequence: TGTGCCACCAGTGCGTTGGAGAATGAGCAGTTCTTC.

This clone showed up just once. The chain uses TRBV11-1 and TRBJ2-7, with D possibly matching TRBD1 (5 bases). Germline V gene lookup returns CDR1 SGHAT and CDR2 FQDESV (reference sequence). This CDR3 has 18 residues. With 0 bases removed from V and 5 bases from J, the gap between germline ends came to 23 bases. The CDR3 DNA reads as TGTGCCAGCAGCTTAGCGGAAGACAGTCCAGCCATCTACGACGAGCAGTACTTC. It encodes CASSLAEDSPAIYDEQYF.

The rearrangement links TRBV6-2 or TRBV6-3 to TRBJ2-3; 9 bases line up with TRBD1. Germline trimming cut 2 bases from V and 0 bases from J; bases unmatched to any gene: 12. The germline CDR1 and CDR2 sequences are MNHEY and SVGEGT. This CDR3 has 19 residues. The CDR3 DNA reads TGTGCCAGCAGTTACGAGATGGGACAGGGTCTTCCTAGCACAGATACGCAGTATTTT. It codes for CASSYEMGQGLPSTDTQYF.

The CDR3 sequence: CASRPNLDRTGSSYEQYF. CDR3 DNA sequence: TGCGCCAGCAGACCGAACCTTGATCGGACAGGGAGCTCCTACGAGCAGTACTTC. The chain carries TRBV4-1 and TRBJ2-7; 8 bases line up with TRBD1. CDR1 is MGHRA, CDR2 YSYEKL, per germline. This CDR3 contains 18 residues. V was pared by 6 bases and J by 0 bases, with 16 bases of the junction left unmatched.

The chain has TRBV28 and TRBJ1-5; D might be TRBD1 (6 bases). With 7 bases removed from V and 5 bases from J, the gap between germline ends came to 12 bases. Germline CDR1 MDHEN, CDR2 SYDVKM. There are 13 residues in the CDR3. CDR3 region: CASKGENHQPQHF. CDR3 sequence (DNA): TGTGCCAGCAAGGGGGAGAATCATCAGCCCCAGCATTTT.

The table lists this clone with a count of one. The J gene is TRBJ2-3, the V gene TRBV10-3, with TRBD2 matching 9 bases. V was pared by 10 bases and J by 1 base, with 6 bases of the junction left unmatched. CDR1 is ENHRY, CDR2 SYGVKD, per germline. This CDR3 has 14 residues. The CDR3 DNA sequence: TGTGCCACGGGGACTAGCAGACGCACAGATACGCAGTATTTT. Protein product: CATGTSRRTDTQYF.

This sequence joins TRBV28 and TRBJ1-2; possibly TRBD1 for D (5 bases). Germline V gene data show CDR1 as MDHEN and CDR2 as SYDVKM. The CDR3 runs to 16 residues. The ends were cut back, 5 bases at V and 5 bases at J, with 21 bases in the middle. DNA for the CDR3: TGTGCCAGCAGTCCTACCTCTTGGGGCGGGGTGTATGGCTACACCTTC. It specifies CASSPTSWGGVYGYTF.

The chain uses TRBV29-1 and TRBJ1-1; TRBD1 matches at 9 bases. V gave up 5 bases and J gave up 0 bases; unmatched junction bases: 4. This CDR3 contains 14 residues. The germline CDR1 and CDR2 sequences are SQVTM and ANQGSEA. The CDR3 nucleotides are TGCAGCGTTTCCCGGACAGGGGTGAACACTGAAGCTTTCTTT. Its protein is CSVSRTGVNTEAFF.

V gene TRBV29-1 combines with J gene TRBJ1-2; D remains unclear. Germline CDR1 reads SQVTM; CDR2 reads ANQGSEA. V was pared by 3 bases and J by 0 bases, with 8 bases between. The CDR3 is 13 residues long. The CDR3 bases are TGCAGCGTTGACGCGGCTTCTAACTATGGCTACACCTTC. It encodes CSVDAASNYGYTF.

J is TRBJ1-3 and V is TRBV13, with TRBD1 matching over 7 bases. This CDR3 has 15 residues. The germline V gene encodes CDR1 PRHDT and CDR2 FYEKMQ (reference sequence). Trimming removed 5 bases from V and 0 bases from J; junction bases left unmatched: 4. The DNA of the CDR3 is TGTGCCAGCAGCGCAGACAGGGCCTCTGGAAACACCATATATTTT. Its protein product is CASSADRASGNTIYF.

The chain couples TRBV24-1 to TRBJ2-5; 7 nucleotides match TRBD2. Germline CDR1 KGHDR, CDR2 SFDVKD. Trimming cost V 3 bases and J 2 bases; bases outside gene matches: 5. The CDR3 has 15 amino acids. The CDR3 nucleotides are TGTGCCACCAGTGATCCCCGGACTAGGCAAGAGACCCAGTACTTC. It specifies CATSDPRTRQETQYF.

The V and J genes are TRBV29-1 and TRBJ2-3; 8 bases fit TRBD1. V lost 6 bases, J lost 1 base, and 3 bases stayed unmatched. The CDR3 is made up of 13 amino acids. Per germline, CDR1 SQVTM and CDR2 ANQGSEA. This CDR3 reads CSVDRGGTDTQYF. The CDR3 region has the DNA TGCAGCGTCGACAGGGGCGGCACAGATACGCAGTATTTT.